Shown below are 3 T cell receptor beta chains from a single sample sequenced in a study of blood T cell repertoires in COVID-19. Clones were read by immunoSEQ multiplex PCR, and TCRdb kept only the in-frame ones, dropping some. The sample carries approximately 210,000 clones, about four fifths recorded once. Sequencing was carried out using peripheral blood. Receptor source: a man between 50 and 59 years old with active or convalescent COVID-19.

This clone showed up just a few times. The chain uses TRBV25-1 and TRBJ1-2, with a tentative D call TRBD1 (5 bases). Trimming took 3 bases from V and 1 from J, leaving 12 bases between them. The germline V gene encodes CDR1 MGHDK and CDR2 SYGVNS. CDR3 size: 15 residues. The CDR3 DNA reads as TGTGCCAGCAGTGATACCAGGGTTTTTAACTATGGCTACACCTTC. Translation gives CASSDTRVFNYGYTF.

Here the CDR3 DNA reads TGCGCCAGCAGCCAAGATTTCAGGAGCGGGGGGCGCTACGAGCAGTACTTC. It yields the protein CASSQDFRSGGRYEQYF. This chain joins TRBV4-1 and TRBJ2-7, with 9 bases identical to TRBD2. V gave up 0 bases and J gave up 3 bases; unmatched junction bases: 9. Germline CDR1 reads MGHRA; CDR2 reads YSYEKL. The CDR3 is made up of 17 amino acids.

In its sample, this clone was seen once. The J gene is TRBJ2-4, the V gene TRBV4-2, with D unresolved. The length of the CDR3 is 15 residues. Germline CDR1 and CDR2: LGHNA and YNFKEQ. V lost 0 bases and J 3 bases, leaving 9 bases between the germline ends. The CDR3 region has the DNA TGTGCCAGCAGCCAAGATCTGGCCAGCAAAAACATTCAGTACTTC. It codes for CASSQDLASKNIQYF.